The 10 T cell receptor beta chains given below trace back to one sample, sequenced in a study of naive and memory T cell subsets. A UMI-containing oligonucleotide was joined by 3' ligation to the TCR cDNA template. The SP2 primer and nested alpha and beta constant region primers amplified ligated cDNA in four rounds. MiXCR, run by TCRdb on the 5' RACE reads, gives a single entry per CDR3 protein. The sample shows tens of thousands of distinct CDR3 sequences, 6% to 8% of them seen only once. These TCRs come from a female donor in good health.

This clonotype was counted many times. The junction does not match germline at one end; this may be a read error. The genes are TRBV20-1 and TRBJ1-5; TRBD1 might be the D (5 bases). Germline V gene data show CDR1 as DFQATT and CDR2 as SNEGSKA (reference sequence). The CDR3 loop spans 13 amino acids. This CDR3 is CSVRSGGDQPQHF. The DNA of the CDR3 is TGCAGTGTTAGAAGTGGGGGGGACCAGCCCCAGCATTTT.

This clonotype was counted at least ten times. V usage is TRBV5-1 and J usage is TRBJ2-3; D might be TRBD1 (5 bases). Trimming took off 1 base at V and 2 bases at J, with 11 bases between the two ends. The germline CDR1 and CDR2 sequences are SGHRS and YFSETQ. The CDR3 spans 15 residues. CDR3 coding DNA: TGCGCCAGCAGCTTGCAGGGCGGTTACACAGATACGCAGTATTTT. The encoded protein is CASSLQGGYTDTQYF. The variable domain in full, completed from reference TRBV5-1 and TRBJ2-3, reads KAGVTQTPRYLIKTRGQQVTLSCSPISGHRSVSWYQQTPGQGLQFLFEYFSETQRNKGNFPGRFSGRQFSNSRSEMNVSTLELGDSALYLCASSLQGGYTDTQYFGPGTRLTVL.

This clonotype was observed a few times. This chain joins TRBV6-1 and TRBJ1-3; unclear D gene. V lost 3 bases and J lost 0, with 12 bases in between. The CDR3 spans 16 residues. The germline V gene has CDR1 MNHNS and CDR2 SASEGT. CDR3 sequence (DNA): TGTGCCAGCAGTGACCGTTGGTCAAACTCTGGAAACACCATATATTTT. Translation gives CASSDRWSNSGNTIYF.

To note about this clonotype: This may be a read error: a much more frequent sequence differs by one nucleotide. The chain employs TRBV9 and TRBJ1-1, with D unresolved. The CDR3 runs 13 residues. CDR1 and CDR2 from the germline V gene are SGDLS and YYNGEE. Trimming left V 3 bases short and J 5 bases short, with 11 bases between. This CDR3 is CASSGVVTTEAFF. CDR3 bases: TGTGCCAGCAGCGGAGTAGTCACGACTGAAGCTTTCTTT. The variable domain in full, completed from reference TRBV9 and TRBJ1-1, reads DSGVTQTPKHLITATGQRVTLRCSPRSGDLSVYWYQQSLDQGLQFLIQYYNGEERAKGNILERFSAQQFPDLHSELNLSSLELGDSALYFCASSGVVTTEAFFGQGTRLTVV.

V usage is TRBV7-9 and J usage is TRBJ2-1; D gene uncertain. This CDR3 has 14 amino acids. The germline CDR1 and CDR2 sequences are SEHNR and FQNEAQ (reference sequence). V was shortened by 6 bases and J by 12 bases, with 21 bases between the two germline ends. CDR3 in DNA: TGTGCCAGCAGTTTCTCGGCTTGTGAAGTTTTGCAGTTCTTC. Translating it yields CASSFSACEVLQFF. Complete variable domain (other parts from reference TRBV7-9 and TRBJ2-1): DTGVSQNPRHKITKRGQNVTFRCDPISEHNRLYWYRQTLGQGPEFLTYFQNEAQLEKSRLLSDRFSAERPKGSFSTLEIQRTEQGDSAMYLCASSFSACEVLQFFGPGTRLTVL.

The CDR3 here is CATSRVGGSNEKLFF. The CDR3 nucleotides are TGTGCCACCAGCAGAGTCGGGGGAAGTAATGAAAAACTGTTTTTT. The J gene is TRBJ1-4, the V gene TRBV15; D perhaps matches TRBD1 (5 bases). The CDR3 is 15 residues long. Germline V gives CDR1 LNHNV, CDR2 YYDKDF (reference sequence). V was trimmed by 1 base and J by 4 bases, leaving 10 bases between them. Together with reference TRBV15 and TRBJ1-4, the CDR3 gives the full variable domain: DAMVIQNPRYQVTQFGKPVTLSCSQTLNHNVMYWYQQKSSQAPKLLFHYYDKDFNNEADTPDNFQSRRPNTSFCFLDIRSPGLGDTAMYLCATSRVGGSNEKLFFGSGTQLSVL.

This clonotype has a handful of counts. The rearrangement joins TRBV4-2 to TRBJ2-3; 7 bases match TRBD2. V trimming: 4 bases; J trimming: 2 bases; junction bases outside the gene matches: 3. Per germline, CDR1 LGHNA and CDR2 YNFKEQ. The CDR3 has 14 amino acids. The CDR3 region is CASSPGLFTDTQYF. In DNA, the CDR3 is TGTGCCAGCAGCCCGGGACTATTCACAGATACGCAGTATTTT.

The table lists this clonotype with many counts. V is TRBV29-1 and J is TRBJ1-3; 8 nucleotides agree with TRBD1. Trimming took 4 bases from V and 4 from J; bases not matched to a gene: 6. Germline values: CDR1 SQVTM, CDR2 ANQGSEA. CDR3 length: 14 residues. CDR3 region: CSVVLGQGGNTIYF. The CDR3 DNA follows: TGCAGCGTTGTCCTCGGACAGGGCGGAAACACCATATATTTT.

In this sample, this clonotype turned up many times. V gene TRBV6-6 combines with J gene TRBJ1-1, with D possibly being TRBD1 (5 bases). The CDR3 is 15 residues long. V was cut by 2 bases and J by 0 bases, with 10 bases left in between. Germline CDR1 is MNHNY and CDR2 is SVGAGI (reference sequence). CDR3 residues: CASSYDGHLNTEAFF. The DNA of the CDR3 is TGTGCCAGCAGTTACGACGGACACCTGAACACTGAAGCTTTCTTT.

This clonotype appeared many times. The chain employs TRBV7-9 and TRBJ2-7; D unclear. The CDR3 contains 14 residues. CDR1 and CDR2 from the germline V gene are SEHNR and FQNEAQ (reference sequence). V was trimmed by 1 base and J by 2 bases, leaving 9 bases between them. CDR3 coding DNA: TGTGCCAGCAGCTTAGACCCGAGACCCTACGAGCAGTACTTC. Protein sequence: CASSLDPRPYEQYF.